The clone carrying this T cell receptor beta chain appeared a single time. CDR1 is ENHRY, CDR2 SYGVKD, per germline. The CDR3 covers 16 residues. V trimming: 5 bases; J trimming: 2 bases; junction bases outside the gene matches: 2. The data were taken from a study of blood T cell repertoires in COVID-19. As for the study in general: Samples came from the United States, Italy and Spain, spanning acute and convalescent COVID-19.

As handled by the study authors: Quantification of nucleated cells was approximated via reference gene primer amplification. Clones were sequenced by immunoSEQ multiplex PCR, and TCRdb holds only the in-frame ones, with some missing. V and J calls and clone size are given by that table; D and trimming were obtained from the DNA. The table shows a few hundred thousand clones, with 85% occurring only once. This TCR was sampled from a human donor in a cohort sampled during active COVID-19. Material for sequencing was peripheral blood. V usage is TRBV10-3 and J usage is TRBJ2-3; 15 bases match TRBD2. The CDR3 is CAISRTSGGDTDTQYF. CDR3 DNA sequence: TGTGCCATCAGTAGGACTAGCGGGGGGGACACAGATACGCAGTATTTT.